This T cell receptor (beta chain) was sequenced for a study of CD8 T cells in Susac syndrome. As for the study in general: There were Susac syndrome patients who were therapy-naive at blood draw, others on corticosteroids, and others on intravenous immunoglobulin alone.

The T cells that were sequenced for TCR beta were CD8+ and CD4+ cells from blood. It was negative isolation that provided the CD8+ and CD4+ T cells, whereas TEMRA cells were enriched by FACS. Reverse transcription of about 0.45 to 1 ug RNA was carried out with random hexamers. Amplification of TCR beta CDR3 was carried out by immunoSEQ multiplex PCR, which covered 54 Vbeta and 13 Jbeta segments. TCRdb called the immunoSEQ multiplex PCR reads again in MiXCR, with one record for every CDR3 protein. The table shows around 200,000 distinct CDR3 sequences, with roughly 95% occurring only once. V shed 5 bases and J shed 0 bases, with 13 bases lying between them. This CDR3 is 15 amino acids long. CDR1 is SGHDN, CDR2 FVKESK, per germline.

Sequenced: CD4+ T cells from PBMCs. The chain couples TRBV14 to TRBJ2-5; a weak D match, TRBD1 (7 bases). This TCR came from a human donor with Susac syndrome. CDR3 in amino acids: CASSASGGHQETQYF. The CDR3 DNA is TGTGCCAGCAGCGCGTCAGGGGGGCACCAAGAGACCCAGTACTTC.